This TCR beta chain was captured in a study of CXCR3-negative and CXCR3-positive naive CD8 T cells. UMI-labeled 5' RACE yielded the TRB cDNA libraries. Each CDR3 protein gets one entry in TCRdb, which reprocessed the 5' RACE reads and gives no DNA. This sample contains some 45,000 distinct CDR3 sequences. There are 14 residues in the CDR3. From germline, CDR1 is SEHNR and CDR2 FQNEAQ (reference sequence). Findings of the study overall: Memory cells showed distinct TRBV-TRBJ patterns, while the two naive subsets matched.

Within the CD8+ T cell compartment, naive cells were CD45RO-CCR7+CD27+CD95-. A note on this clonotype: Its antigen is not identified.

The clonotype comes from a human donor in good health. Some clones in this sample may be carry-over from other donors' samples. The sequenced material came from naive CXCR3- CD8+ T cells from blood. The subset here: CD45RO-CCR7+CD27+CD95- naive CD8+ T cells lacking CXCR3 (TNR3-). The V gene is TRBV7-9, the J gene TRBJ1-6; TCRdb calls TRBD1, which cannot be checked without DNA. The CDR3: CASRTGQGRSPLHF.